The subject of this entry is one T cell receptor beta chain. The sample is drawn from a study of control samples from healthy donors and cancer patients. The CDR3 runs to 12 residues. CDR1 is LGHNT and CDR2 is FRNRAP in the germline V gene. V was pared by 5 bases and J by 4 bases, with 6 bases between. The repertoire was sequenced with immunoSEQ multiplex PCR; TCRdb's copy has only in-frame clones and lacks some. The data hold 120,000 to 150,000 clones, with more than 85% observed a single time. The chain carries TRBV12-5 and TRBJ1-3; D unclear. Sequencing was carried out using blood. This clonotype originated in a man aged 25 to 40 in good health. CDR3 DNA: TGTGCTAGTGGTCCAGACGGAAACACCATATATTTT. Residues: CASGPDGNTIYF.